This T cell receptor (beta chain) was obtained from a study of blood T cell repertoires in COVID-19. Study-wide context: Collection of acute and convalescent COVID-19 samples took place in the United States, Italy and Spain. In each case, the material was cDNA or gDNA derived from T cells, B-cell-depleted T cells, or PBMCs.

The V gene lost 4 bases and the J gene lost 8 bases, with 22 bases spanning the gap. Germline values: CDR1 SGHNT, CDR2 YYREEE (reference sequence). The CDR3 runs to 16 residues. This clone appeared once. In the authors' workflow: By means of reference gene primer amplification, nucleated cell counts were estimated. This table comes from immunoSEQ multiplex PCR, and its TCRdb copy is limited to in-frame clones, with some not included. That table gives V, J and clone size, and the DNA gave D and trimming. The table shows some 130,000 clones, with roughly nine tenths occurring only once. Source material: peripheral blood. The chain links TRBV5-4 to TRBJ2-1; D is perhaps TRBD2 (5 bases). The origin of this receptor is a man aged 50-59 years with active COVID-19. The CDR3 DNA sequence: TGTGCCAGCAGCCCCGTTTCCCGGGATAGGTTTGATGAGCAGTTCTTC. It specifies CASSPVSRDRFDEQFF. The entire variable domain, with the rest obtained from reference TRBV5-4 and TRBJ2-1, is as follows: ETGVTQSPTHLIKTRGQQVTLRCSSQSGHNTVSWYQQALGQGPQFIFQYYREEENGRGNFPPRFSGLQFPNYSSELNVNALELDDSALYLCASSPVSRDRFDEQFFGPGTRLTVL.